This T cell receptor beta chain was documented in a study of T cell repertoires in cytomegalovirus infection. The CDR3 has 16 amino acids. V was clipped by 5 bases and J by 7 bases; unmatched bases: 11. Germline values: CDR1 MNHEY, CDR2 SMNVEV (reference sequence). In TCRdb, the reads were re-called with MiXCR into one record per CDR3 protein. The top ten clones hold 20% of a sample with hundreds of thousands of distinct CDR3 sequences, 29% of them seen once. Turning to this clonotype: The target antigen is unknown.

Overall study findings and caveats: Clonotype analysis showed dominance of the ex vivo response by HLA-C-restricted CMV-specific TCR beta clonotypes.

Specimen: cultured PBMCs, collected from culture after CMV antigen stimulation. The source of this sequence is a human donor in good health (CMV status not recorded). Some clones in this sample may be carry-over from other donors' samples. This chain uses TRBV27 with TRBJ2-1, with 10 bases lining up with TRBD2. The CDR3 coding sequence is TGTGCCAGCAGTCCTTTTCGTATAGCGGGAGGAAATGAGCAGTTCTTC. This translates into CASSPFRIAGGNEQFF.